Shown below are 23 T cell receptor beta chains from a single sample sequenced in a study of blood T cell repertoires in COVID-19 (dated by TCRdb to 2018 to 2020). Libraries were built with the immunoSEQ multiplex PCR assay. TCRdb holds this immuneACCESS table with in-frame rearrangements only. Some clones are missing; in checked studies, unresolved V genes explain under half, and the rest has no known cause. Present in this sample are about 150,000 clones, around 84% of which were seen just once. The leading ten clones occupy around 8.1% of the sample. The sample comprised peripheral blood. All receptors come from an older woman with COVID-19, enrolled during active disease.

V and J are TRBV4-2 and TRBJ1-3; 7 bases are a match to TRBD1. The ends lost 4 bases at V and 0 bases at J; junction bases unmatched: 9. Looked up from germline, CDR1 is LGHNA and CDR2 is YNFKEQ. This CDR3 comprises 17 residues. In DNA form, the CDR3 reads TGTGCCAGCAGCCGATCCACCCGGGACAGCTCTGGAAACACCATATATTTT. Amino acids: CASSRSTRDSSGNTIYF.

This rearrangement joins TRBV7-2 to TRBJ1-2, with 7 bases identical to TRBD1. With V trimmed by 4 bases and J by 5 bases, 7 bases remained unmatched. The CDR3 is 14 amino acids. Per germline, CDR1 SGHTA and CDR2 FQGNSA. In DNA, the CDR3 is TGTGCCAGCAGCTACGACAGGGTGGTTTATGGCTACACCTTC. This codes for CASSYDRVVYGYTF.

This chain links TRBV6-2 or TRBV6-3 with TRBJ1-5; D call uncertain. This CDR3 is built from 14 residues. The V and J ends lost 4 bases and 10 bases respectively, with 17 bases between them. The germline V gene encodes CDR1 MNHEY and CDR2 SVGEGT. The chain's CDR3 is CASSFDSRRGPQHF. Written as DNA, the CDR3 is TGTGCCAGCAGTTTTGACTCCCGTCGCGGCCCCCAGCATTTT.

This clone has only a few counts. V gene TRBV3-1 (or the pseudogene TRBV3-2) combines with J gene TRBJ1-1, with D perhaps matching TRBD1 (5 bases). CDR1 is LGHDT, CDR2 YNNKEL, per germline (reference sequence). The CDR3 covers 14 residues. Trimming took 4 bases from V and 1 from J, leaving 10 bases between them. The CDR3: CASSRDSRNTEAFF. The CDR3 bases are TGTGCCAGCAGCCGGGACTCCCGGAACACTGAAGCTTTCTTT.

The V call is TRBV6-5, the J call TRBJ1-1, with 7 bases matching TRBD1. Germline lookup yields CDR1 MNHEY and CDR2 SVGAGI. The CDR3 totals 14 residues. The ends lost 5 bases at V and 8 bases at J; junction bases unmatched: 11. The CDR3: CASSPGVHRGEAFF. The CDR3 DNA sequence: TGTGCCAGCAGTCCCGGGGTTCACAGGGGCGAAGCTTTCTTT.

The chain employs TRBV6-5 and TRBJ1-1, with unresolved D. This CDR3 has 15 amino acids. Germline V gives CDR1 MNHEY, CDR2 SVGAGI. V was trimmed by 6 bases and J by 5 bases, leaving 19 bases between them. In DNA, the CDR3 is TGTGCCAGCAGAGAGGGCGTGAGGGCCTGGACTGAAGCTTTCTTT. Translated, it gives CASREGVRAWTEAFF.

The chain is built from TRBV11-3 and TRBJ1-1; D not resolved. CDR1 and CDR2 from the germline V gene are SGHNT and YENEEA. The CDR3 covers 13 residues. V lost 6 bases and J lost 1, with 9 bases in between. The CDR3, as DNA: TGTGCCAGCAGTCGAACACCGAACACTGAAGCTTTCTTT. Translation: CASSRTPNTEAFF.

The count of this clone is one. This sequence joins TRBV12-3 or TRBV12-4 and TRBJ1-5, with no clear D. The V and J ends lost 5 bases and 4 bases respectively, with 9 bases between them. The CDR3 covers 13 residues. CDR3 loop: CASSPQTNQPQHF. The CDR3 region has the DNA TGTGCCAGCAGTCCCCAGACTAATCAGCCCCAGCATTTT.

This sequence joins TRBV6-6 and TRBJ1-4, with D unresolved. V gave up 0 bases and J gave up 10 bases, with 12 bases separating them. Germline V gene data show CDR1 as MNHNY and CDR2 as SVGAGI (reference sequence). This CDR3 has 14 residues. CDR3 nucleotide sequence: TGTGCCAGCAGTTACTCTGCGGGCTTGGGAAAACTGTTTTTT. The encoded protein is CASSYSAGLGKLFF.

CDR3 sequence: CATSHGPMIYGYTF. In DNA form, the CDR3 reads TGTGCCACCAGCCATGGGCCGATGATCTATGGCTACACCTTC. This rearrangement joins TRBV6-5 to TRBJ1-2; no definite D call. This CDR3 region has 14 residues. The V gene's germline CDR1 is MNHEY and CDR2 SVGAGI. V was cut by 10 bases and J by 4 bases, with 19 bases left in between.

The chain has TRBV6-2 or TRBV6-3 and TRBJ1-5; D uncertain. Trimming pared 1 base from V and 0 bases from J, leaving 7 bases between. CDR3 length: 15 amino acids. Germline CDR1 and CDR2: MNHEY and SVGEGT. CDR3 sequence: CASSYYGNSNQPQHF. The DNA of the CDR3 is TGTGCCAGCAGTTACTACGGGAATAGCAATCAGCCCCAGCATTTT.

The chain links TRBV3-1 (or the pseudogene TRBV3-2) to TRBJ1-1; D gene ambiguous. The CDR3 consists of 11 residues. V lost 1 base and J 8 bases, leaving 5 bases between the germline ends. Germline V gene lookup returns CDR1 LGHDT and CDR2 YNNKEL (reference sequence). Here the CDR3 DNA reads TGTGCCAGCAGCCAAGGAGGGGAAGCTTTCTTT. Translating it yields CASSQGGEAFF.

The CDR3 DNA is TGTGCCAGCAGTCCCCTTGCAGGGTTGACCCCTAACACTGAAGCTTTCTTT. Its protein is CASSPLAGLTPNTEAFF. The V call is TRBV6-6, the J call TRBJ1-1, with D possibly TRBD1 on 5 matching bases. Germline V gene sequence: CDR1 MNHNY, CDR2 SVGAGI (reference sequence). This CDR3 comprises 17 residues. The germline V and J ends were trimmed by 5 bases and 2 bases, with 21 bases remaining between them.

The count of this clone is one. The rearrangement links TRBV3-1 (or the pseudogene TRBV3-2) to TRBJ2-5, with 10 nucleotides matching TRBD2. Germline V lookup: CDR1 LGHDT, CDR2 YNNKEL (reference sequence). After removal of 3 bases from V and 3 bases from J, the junction contained 4 bases not matched to a gene. The CDR3 loop spans 15 amino acids. The DNA for the CDR3 is TGTGCCAGCAGCCACGAAGCGGGAGGGGAAGAGACCCAGTACTTC. The encoded protein is CASSHEAGGEETQYF.

The V and J genes are TRBV24-1 and TRBJ2-3, with 10 bases identical to TRBD2. CDR3 length: 15 residues. V gave up 3 bases and J gave up 5 bases; unmatched junction bases: 4. The V gene's germline CDR1 is KGHDR and CDR2 SFDVKD. In DNA form, the CDR3 reads TGTGCCACCAGTGATCGAGCGGGGGGGCGAGATACGCAGTATTTT. It yields the protein CATSDRAGGRDTQYF.

The rearrangement uses TRBV10-3 and TRBJ1-1; D is undetermined. Deletions cut 5 bases from V and 1 base from J, with 8 bases between. The CDR3 runs to 13 residues. The germline gives CDR1 ENHRY, CDR2 SYGVKD. The CDR3, as DNA: TGTGCCATCAGTCCAACAGCGAACACTGAAGCTTTCTTT. Its protein product is CAISPTANTEAFF.

The J gene is TRBJ1-1, the V gene TRBV7-6; D remains unclear. Germline V CDR1 and CDR2: SGHVS, FNYEAQ. This CDR3 has 13 amino acids. Between the trimmed V and J ends, which lost 0 bases and 1 base, there was a span of 3 bases. CDR3 sequence reads: CASSLARNTEAFF. In nucleotides, the CDR3 is TGTGCCAGCAGCTTAGCGAGGAACACTGAAGCTTTCTTT.

This chain links TRBV19 with TRBJ1-5; 8 nucleotides agree with TRBD1. With V trimmed by 4 bases and J by 2 bases, 10 bases remained unmatched. The CDR3 runs 17 residues. Germline CDR1 is LNHDA and CDR2 is SQIVND (reference sequence). CDR3 coding DNA: TGTGCCAGTAGTACGCCCCCCAGGGGGCTAGGCAATCAGCCCCAGCATTTT. Its translation is CASSTPPRGLGNQPQHF.

For this clone: The junction differs from germline at one of its ends, possibly a read error. The chain combines TRBV10-2 with TRBJ2-1; TRBD2 matches at 7 bases. This CDR3 is built from 18 residues. CDR1 is WSHSY and CDR2 is SAAADI in the germline V gene. For the CDR3, the DNA is TGCGCCAGCAGGGGTTCTACCGCGGGGAGGGCCTCCGACAATGAGCAGTTCTTC. It codes for CASRGSTAGRASDNEQFF.

Concerning this clone: At one end, the junction sequence differs from germline, possibly due to a read error. The genes are TRBV12-3 or TRBV12-4 and TRBJ1-4; D uncertain. The length of the CDR3 is 13 residues. CDR3 amino acids: CASSLGANEKLFF. Here the CDR3 DNA reads TGTGCCAGCAGCTTAGGAGCTAATGAAAAACTGTTTTTT.

V gene TRBV9 combines with J gene TRBJ2-7; TRBD1 matches at 10 bases. V was clipped by 2 bases and J by 6 bases; unmatched bases: 11. The length of the CDR3 is 16 residues. CDR1 is SGDLS, CDR2 YYNGEE, per germline. CDR3 region: CASSVGTGAFRGEQYF. CDR3 sequence (DNA): TGTGCCAGCAGCGTGGGGACAGGGGCGTTCCGGGGCGAGCAGTACTTC.

This chain connects TRBV6-5 to TRBJ1-5; TRBD1 agrees at 7 bases. This CDR3 region has 14 residues. Germline values: CDR1 MNHEY, CDR2 SVGAGI. V dropped 6 bases and J dropped 2; count of bases not matched to a gene: 4. This chain's CDR3 is CASRVDRGNQPQHF. The CDR3 nucleotides are TGTGCCAGCAGGGTAGACAGGGGCAATCAGCCCCAGCATTTT.

This clone has a single count. The chain couples TRBV2 to TRBJ2-1; possibly TRBD1 for D (6 bases). Trimming stripped 4 bases from V and 0 bases from J, with 16 bases between. CDR1 and CDR2 from the germline V gene are SNHLY and FYNNEI. This CDR3 has 17 amino acids. The DNA of the CDR3 is TGTGCCAGCAGTGGGCAGGGGAAGCGCCTCTCCTACAATGAGCAGTTCTTC. It specifies CASSGQGKRLSYNEQFF.